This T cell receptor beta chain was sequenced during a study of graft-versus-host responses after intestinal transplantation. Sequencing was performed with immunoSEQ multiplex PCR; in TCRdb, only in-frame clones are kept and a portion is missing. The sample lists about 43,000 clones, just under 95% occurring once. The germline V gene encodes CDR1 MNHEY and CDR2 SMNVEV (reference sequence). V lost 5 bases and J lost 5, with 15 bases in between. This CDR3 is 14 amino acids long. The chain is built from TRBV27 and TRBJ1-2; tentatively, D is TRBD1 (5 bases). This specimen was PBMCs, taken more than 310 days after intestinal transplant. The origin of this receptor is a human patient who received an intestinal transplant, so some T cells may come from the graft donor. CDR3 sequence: CASSRGDQLYGYTF. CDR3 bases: TGTGCCAGCAGTCGGGGCGACCAACTGTATGGCTACACCTTC.